Shown below are 27 T cell receptor beta chains from a single sample sequenced in a study of cytomegalovirus exposure and HLA in healthy donors. PCR involved 60 Vbeta and 13 Jbeta primers. Some clones are missing from TCRdb's copy, which holds only in-frame ones; the method was immunoSEQ multiplex PCR. The sample shows under 90,000 clones, roughly 80% of them seen only once. Sequenced material: PBMCs. The receptor set was obtained from a man aged 40-49 years in good health and CMV-seronegative.

CDR3 in amino acids: CASSLGEVNSPLHF. The CDR3 DNA sequence: TGTGCCAGCAGCTTAGGCGAGGTGAATTCACCCCTCCACTTT. This chain joins TRBV7-6 and TRBJ1-6, with D hard to call. The germline V and J ends were trimmed by 1 base and 7 bases, with 8 bases remaining between them. In germline, CDR1 is SGHVS, CDR2 FNYEAQ. The CDR3 has 14 amino acids.

The chain couples TRBV7-9 to TRBJ2-3, with 9 bases identical to TRBD2. The CDR3 consists of 18 residues. V dropped 5 bases and J dropped 0; count of bases not matched to a gene: 12. The germline CDR1 and CDR2 sequences are SEHNR and FQNEAQ (reference sequence). The CDR3 bases are TGTGCCAGCAGCCCTCGGTCGACTAGCGGACATAGCACAGATACGCAGTATTTT. Translated, it gives CASSPRSTSGHSTDTQYF. Full variable domain (missing parts from reference TRBV7-9 and TRBJ2-3): DTGVSQNPRHKITKRGQNVTFRCDPISEHNRLYWYRQTLGQGPEFLTYFQNEAQLEKSRLLSDRFSAERPKGSFSTLEIQRTEQGDSAMYLCASSPRSTSGHSTDTQYFGPGTRLTVL.

The J gene is TRBJ1-2, the V gene TRBV6-6; the D gene is possibly TRBD1 (6 bases). Between the trimmed V and J ends, which lost 7 bases and 7 bases, there was a span of 16 bases. Per the germline V gene, CDR1 is MNHNY and CDR2 is SVGAGI (reference sequence). This CDR3 is built from 13 residues. The CDR3 bases are TGTGCCAGCAACCAGAACAGGGATACTGGCTACACCTTC. It is translated as CASNQNRDTGYTF.

Concerning this clone: The junction departs from germline at one end; a sequencing error may be responsible. The chain has TRBV7-7 and TRBJ2-1, with 9 positions matching TRBD1. The CDR3 spans 15 residues. Per the germline V gene, CDR1 is SSHAT and CDR2 is FNYEAQ (reference sequence). The CDR3 region is CASSLRTGDYNEQFF. The CDR3 region has the DNA TGTGCTAGCAGCCTTAGGACAGGGGATTACAATGAGCAGTTCTTC. Using reference TRBV7-7 and TRBJ2-1 for the parts outside the CDR3, the full variable domain is GAGVSQSPRYKVTKRGQDVTLRCDPISSHATLYWYQQALGQGPEFLTYFNYEAQPDKSGLPSDRFSAERPEGSISTLTIQRTEQRDSAMYRCASSLRTGDYNEQFFGPGTRLTVL.

V gene TRBV10-3 combines with J gene TRBJ1-3, with TRBD1 as a possible D gene (6 bases). CDR3 size: 13 residues. Germline V gives CDR1 ENHRY, CDR2 SYGVKD. Trimming cost V 8 bases and J 3 bases, with 11 bases left between them. CDR3 bases: TGTGCCATCGGTCTACAGGGTGGAAACACCATATATTTT. Amino acid sequence: CAIGLQGGNTIYF.

V and J are TRBV30 and TRBJ2-5; D perhaps matches TRBD2 (5 bases). Germline V gene sequence: CDR1 GTSNPN, CDR2 SVGIG (reference sequence). The CDR3 runs 14 residues. V gave up 1 base and J gave up 0 bases, with 9 bases separating them. The CDR3 here is CAWSGWRDQETQYF. The CDR3, as DNA: TGTGCCTGGAGTGGGTGGCGGGACCAAGAGACCCAGTACTTC.

This clone was counted between two and nine times. The chain recombines TRBV13 with TRBJ1-1, with D maybe TRBD1 (6 bases). Trimming removed 0 bases at V and 10 bases at J, with 15 bases between. The germline V gene encodes CDR1 PRHDT and CDR2 FYEKMQ (reference sequence). This CDR3 comprises 14 residues. This CDR3 reads CASSLGRGGSPAFF. The CDR3 DNA reads as TGTGCCAGCAGCTTAGGAAGGGGGGGTTCTCCAGCTTTCTTT.

This sequence joins TRBV28 and TRBJ1-3; 8 bases agree with TRBD1. Germline assignment: CDR1 MDHEN and CDR2 SYDVKM. CDR3 length: 16 amino acids. Trimming at V came to 5 bases and at J to 0 bases, leaving 6 bases not matched to a gene. The CDR3 DNA follows: TGTGCCAGCAGTCCGGACAGGGTACACTCTGGAAACACCATATATTTT. It specifies CASSPDRVHSGNTIYF.

CDR3 residues: CASSWGSSSVEAFF. The CDR3 bases are TGTGCCAGCAGCTGGGGGAGTTCTAGCGTCGAAGCTTTCTTT. The chain has TRBV5-6 and TRBJ1-1, with a weak D call TRBD1 (5 bases). The CDR3 contains 14 residues. V was pared by 3 bases and J by 8 bases, with 17 bases between. Germline assignment: CDR1 SGHDT and CDR2 YYEEEE.

The chain has TRBV4-2 and TRBJ2-3, with TRBD2 matching 11 bases. This CDR3 is 18 amino acids long. The junction had 7 bases not matched to a gene; V was cut back by 0 bases and J by 2 bases. Per the germline V gene, CDR1 is LGHNA and CDR2 is YNFKEQ. The CDR3 DNA follows: TGTGCCAGCAGCCAAGATCCCTTTAGCGGGAGGGTCACAGATACGCAGTATTTT. Its protein product is CASSQDPFSGRVTDTQYF.

The chain uses TRBV5-6 and TRBJ2-7; D ambiguous. The CDR3 contains 15 residues. Trimming stripped 1 base from V and 1 base from J, with 12 bases between. The germline V gene encodes CDR1 SGHDT and CDR2 YYEEEE. The CDR3 spells CASSLYSGKSYEQYF. The CDR3 DNA reads TGTGCCAGCAGCTTGTACTCAGGAAAGTCCTACGAGCAGTACTTC.

The table lists this clone with a few counts. This chain joins TRBV28 and TRBJ1-5, with D possibly matching TRBD1 (5 bases). Trimming stripped 5 bases from V and 2 bases from J, with 13 bases between. This CDR3 spans 15 amino acids. From germline, CDR1 is MDHEN and CDR2 SYDVKM. As DNA, the CDR3 is TGTGCCAGCAGTCCCATCCAAGGGGGCAATCAGCCCCAGCATTTT. Protein: CASSPIQGGNQPQHF.

The chain joins TRBV6-5 to TRBJ1-1; the D is unclear. The germline V gene has CDR1 MNHEY and CDR2 SVGAGI. The CDR3 consists of 15 residues. Trimming stripped 6 bases from V and 0 bases from J, with 14 bases between. For the CDR3, the DNA is TGTGCCAGCAGCGGTAACAGAAGGATGAACACTGAAGCTTTCTTT. Translated, it gives CASSGNRRMNTEAFF.

This chain uses TRBV29-1 with TRBJ2-7; D is ambiguous. The CDR3 runs to 13 residues. The germline V gene encodes CDR1 SQVTM and CDR2 ANQGSEA. The V gene lost 4 bases and the J gene lost 3 bases, with 13 bases spanning the gap. The chain's CDR3 is CSVGQRLGYEQYF. The CDR3 DNA reads TGCAGCGTTGGGCAGAGGCTTGGCTACGAGCAGTACTTC.

Here the CDR3 reads CASSIQGQEQGYTF. In nucleotides, the CDR3 is TGTGCCAGCAGCATCCAAGGACAGGAGCAGGGCTACACCTTC. V and J are TRBV5-4 and TRBJ1-2, with 7 nucleotides matching TRBD1. From germline, CDR1 is SGHNT and CDR2 YYREEE (reference sequence). The CDR3 extends over 14 amino acids. Trimming took 4 bases from V and 8 from J; bases not matched to a gene: 11.

J is TRBJ2-5 and V is TRBV11-3; the match to TRBD1 covers 10 bases. Germline assignment: CDR1 SGHNT and CDR2 YENEEA. Trimming took 5 bases from V and 6 from J; bases not matched to a gene: 3. The CDR3 has 13 residues. Here the CDR3 reads CASSGDRGKTQYF. CDR3 coding DNA: TGTGCCAGCAGCGGGGACAGGGGTAAGACCCAGTACTTC.

The CDR3 loop reads CASSSTGWQTGGYTF. Here the CDR3 DNA reads TGTGCCAGCAGCTCGACAGGGTGGCAGACGGGGGGCTACACCTTC. The gene calls are TRBV7-3 and TRBJ1-2; 7 bases align to TRBD1. CDR1 and CDR2 from the germline V gene are SGHTA and FQGTGA. This CDR3 is 15 amino acids long. With V trimmed by 4 bases and J by 8 bases, 13 bases remained unmatched.

The gene calls are TRBV27 and TRBJ2-3; a possible D gene is TRBD2 (7 bases). The V gene's germline CDR1 is MNHEY and CDR2 SMNVEV (reference sequence). The V and J ends lost 4 bases and 3 bases respectively, with 11 bases between them. The CDR3 is 14 residues long. The CDR3 DNA is TGTGCCAGCAGTTCCGGGGGGCGAACAGATACGCAGTATTTT. The encoded protein is CASSSGGRTDTQYF.

The chain couples TRBV29-1 to TRBJ2-3; 8 bases align to TRBD2. Germline values: CDR1 SQVTM, CDR2 ANQGSEA. Losses at the gene ends were 3 bases for V and 4 bases for J; bases not matched to a gene: 3. The CDR3 spans 13 residues. The CDR3 sequence is CSVDRGRSDTQYF. The CDR3 nucleotides are TGCAGCGTTGATCGCGGGAGGTCAGATACGCAGTATTTT.

The CDR3 coding sequence is TGTGCCAGCAGTGTCGTATCCGGGACTAGCGGGAGGGCCAATGAGCAGTTCTTC. It encodes CASSVVSGTSGRANEQFF. This rearrangement joins TRBV2 to TRBJ2-1; 16 bases are a match to TRBD2. Germline V lookup: CDR1 SNHLY, CDR2 FYNNEI. The CDR3 runs 18 residues. V gave up 4 bases and J gave up 6 bases; unmatched junction bases: 9.

This clone was seen only once. This sequence joins TRBV28 and TRBJ1-1; possibly TRBD1 for D (5 bases). The V end lost 2 bases, the J end lost 10 bases, and 8 bases lay between the germline ends. The germline V gene has CDR1 MDHEN and CDR2 SYDVKM. This CDR3 is built from 11 residues. CDR3: CASSLEQVAFF. CDR3 DNA sequence: TGTGCCAGCAGTTTAGAACAGGTAGCTTTCTTT.

This clone was counted a few times. CDR3 bases: TGCGCCAGCAGCTTGGAATCTAGCGGGAGGGCCCATGAGCAGTTCTTC. Protein: CASSLESSGRAHEQFF. The V gene is TRBV5-1, the J gene TRBJ2-1; 12 bases line up with TRBD2. The CDR3 is 16 residues long. Trimming removed 0 bases from V and 8 bases from J; junction bases left unmatched: 6. CDR1 SGHRS and CDR2 YFSETQ come from the germline V gene.

V is TRBV6-5 and J is TRBJ2-1; 7 nucleotides agree with TRBD2. Trimming cost V 5 bases and J 8 bases; bases outside gene matches: 12. The CDR3 runs 15 residues. The germline V gene encodes CDR1 MNHEY and CDR2 SVGAGI. The CDR3: CASSQPGLPLHEQFF. Written as DNA, the CDR3 is TGTGCCAGCAGTCAACCGGGACTACCCCTCCATGAGCAGTTCTTC.

This clone has more than one count but fewer than ten. CDR3 bases: TGTGCCAGCAGGGTGTTACAGGACAACTATGGCTACACCTTC. Protein product: CASRVLQDNYGYTF. This rearrangement joins TRBV5-6 to TRBJ1-2; weak D call: TRBD1 (5 bases). Germline lookup yields CDR1 SGHDT and CDR2 YYEEEE. This CDR3 has 14 amino acids. V lost 5 bases to trimming and J lost 2 bases, with 13 bases between them.

The chain recombines TRBV28 with TRBJ2-7, with TRBD2 matching over 8 bases. This CDR3 is 17 amino acids long. Germline V gives CDR1 MDHEN, CDR2 SYDVKM. Trimming took 4 bases from V and 1 from J; bases not matched to a gene: 12. CDR3 amino acids: CASSSIDYKRESYEQYF. CDR3 sequence (DNA): TGTGCCAGCAGTTCGATCGATTACAAGCGGGAGTCCTACGAGCAGTACTTC. The variable domain in full, completed from reference TRBV28 and TRBJ2-7, reads DVKVTQSSRYLVKRTGEKVFLECVQDMDHENMFWYRQDPGLGLRLIYFSYDVKMKEKGDIPEGYSVSREKKERFSLILESASTNQTSMYLCASSSIDYKRESYEQYFGPGTRLTVT.

J is TRBJ1-2 and V is TRBV7-8; D remains ambiguous. The V and J ends lost 3 bases and 1 base respectively, with 6 bases between them. The CDR3 spans 13 residues. The V gene's germline CDR1 is SGHVS and CDR2 FQNEAQ. CDR3 coding DNA: TGTGCCAGCAGCTTCGACATTAACTATGGCTACACCTTC. It specifies CASSFDINYGYTF. Variable domain in full (rest from reference TRBV7-8 and TRBJ1-2): GAGVSQSPRYKVAKRGQDVALRCDPISGHVSLFWYQQALGQGPEFLTYFQNEAQLDKSGLPSDRFFAERPEGSVSTLKIQRTQQEDSAVYLCASSFDINYGYTFGSGTRLTVV.

The rearrangement joins TRBV6-1 to TRBJ1-5; D is uncertain. CDR1 is MNHNS, CDR2 SASEGT, per germline. Trimming pared 5 bases from V and 7 bases from J, leaving 12 bases between. This CDR3 region has 13 residues. The CDR3 region has the DNA TGTGCCAGCAGTTCCCAGATTAGCCAGCCCCAGCATTTT. This translates into CASSSQISQPQHF.